The clone carrying this T cell receptor beta chain appeared a few times. What it binds is not known. These data are taken from a study of PD-L1 blockade in urothelial cancer. About the study: Atezolizumab therapy began for patients in the mid-2010s, dosed at 1,200 mg intravenously every 3 weeks. Blood was analyzed 3 weeks (second dose) and 6 weeks after treatment start.

The CDR3 consists of 12 residues. Trimming pared 3 bases from V and 7 bases from J, leaving 13 bases between. Germline V lookup: CDR1 GTSNPN, CDR2 SVGIG (reference sequence). Time point noted: pretreatment peripheral blood. Libraries were prepared by immunoSEQ multiplex PCR; TCRdb keeps only in-frame clonotypes and omits some of them. The sample includes approximately 67,000 clones, around 86% of them seen just once. The study's findings and limits: Better survival was predicted by below-median pretreatment blood TCR clonality.

The rearrangement uses TRBV30 and TRBJ2-7; TRBD1 might be the D (6 bases). This sequence originates from a man in his sixties with urothelial cancer. The specimen comprised PBMCs, sampled around atezolizumab (anti-PD-L1) treatment. The CDR3 reads CAWSLTGREQYF. The DNA for the CDR3 is TGTGCCTGGAGCCTGACAGGTCGGGAGCAGTACTTC.